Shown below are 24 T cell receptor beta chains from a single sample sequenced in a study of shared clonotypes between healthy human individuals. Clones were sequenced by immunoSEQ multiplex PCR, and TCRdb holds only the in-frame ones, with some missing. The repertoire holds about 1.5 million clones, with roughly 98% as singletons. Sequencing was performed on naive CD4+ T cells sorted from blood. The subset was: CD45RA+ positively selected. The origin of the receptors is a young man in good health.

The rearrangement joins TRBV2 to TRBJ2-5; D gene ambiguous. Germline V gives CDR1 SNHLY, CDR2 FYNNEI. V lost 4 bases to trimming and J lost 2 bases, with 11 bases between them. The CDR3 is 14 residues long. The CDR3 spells CASSGLVQQETQYF. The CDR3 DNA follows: TGTGCCAGCAGTGGTTTGGTACAACAAGAGACCCAGTACTTC.

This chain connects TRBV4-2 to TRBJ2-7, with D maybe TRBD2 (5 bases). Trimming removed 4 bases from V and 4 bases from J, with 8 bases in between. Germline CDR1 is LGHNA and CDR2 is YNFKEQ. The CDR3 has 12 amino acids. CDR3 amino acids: CASSRRGYEQYF. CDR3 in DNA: TGTGCCAGCAGCCGTCGGGGATACGAGCAGTACTTC.

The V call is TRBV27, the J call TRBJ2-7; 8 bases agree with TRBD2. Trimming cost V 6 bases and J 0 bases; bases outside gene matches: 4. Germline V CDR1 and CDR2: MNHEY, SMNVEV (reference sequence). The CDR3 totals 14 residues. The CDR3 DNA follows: TGTGCCAGCAGGTTAGCGGGACACTCCTACGAGCAGTACTTC. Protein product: CASRLAGHSYEQYF.

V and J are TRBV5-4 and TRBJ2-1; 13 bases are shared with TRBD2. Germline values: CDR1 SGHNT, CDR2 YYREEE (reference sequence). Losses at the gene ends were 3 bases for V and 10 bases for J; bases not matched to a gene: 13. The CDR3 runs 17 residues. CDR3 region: CASSSKLAGGLIGEQFF. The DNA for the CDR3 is TGTGCCAGCAGCTCTAAACTAGCGGGAGGGCTGATTGGCGAGCAGTTCTTC.

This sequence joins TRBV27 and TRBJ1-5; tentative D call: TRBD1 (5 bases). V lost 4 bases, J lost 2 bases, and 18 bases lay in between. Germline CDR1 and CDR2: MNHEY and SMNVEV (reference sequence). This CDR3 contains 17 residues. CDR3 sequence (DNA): TGTGCCAGCAGTTCCTTGAGGGGAGGTTCGGGCAATCAGCCCCAGCATTTT. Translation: CASSSLRGGSGNQPQHF.

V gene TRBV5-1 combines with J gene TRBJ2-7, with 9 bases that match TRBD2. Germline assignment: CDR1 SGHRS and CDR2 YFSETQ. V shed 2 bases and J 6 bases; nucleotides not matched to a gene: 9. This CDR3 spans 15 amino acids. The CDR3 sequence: CASSFGLAGSPEQYF. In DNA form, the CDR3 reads TGCGCCAGCAGCTTCGGTCTAGCGGGATCCCCCGAGCAGTACTTC.

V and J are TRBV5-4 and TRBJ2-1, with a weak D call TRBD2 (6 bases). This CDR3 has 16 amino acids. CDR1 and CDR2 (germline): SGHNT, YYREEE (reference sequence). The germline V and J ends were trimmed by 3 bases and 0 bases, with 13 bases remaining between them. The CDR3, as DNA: TGTGCCAGCAGCTGGTTAGGAGGGAGCTCCTACAATGAGCAGTTCTTC. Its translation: CASSWLGGSSYNEQFF.

The CDR3 loop is CASSLADPTGTVSLRSYNEQFF. Here the CDR3 DNA reads TGCGCCAGCAGCTTGGCCGACCCAACCGGGACAGTAAGCTTAAGGTCCTACAATGAGCAGTTCTTC. The chain employs TRBV5-1 and TRBJ2-1; the match to TRBD1 covers 7 bases. This CDR3 is built from 22 residues. V gave up 0 bases and J gave up 1 base; unmatched junction bases: 22. The germline V gene has CDR1 SGHRS and CDR2 YFSETQ.

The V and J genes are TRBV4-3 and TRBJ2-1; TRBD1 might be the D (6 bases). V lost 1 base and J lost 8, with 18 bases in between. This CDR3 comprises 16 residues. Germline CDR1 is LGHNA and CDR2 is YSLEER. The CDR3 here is CASSQGLAFEGDEQFF. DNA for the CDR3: TGCGCCAGCAGCCAAGGCCTAGCATTTGAGGGGGATGAGCAGTTCTTC.

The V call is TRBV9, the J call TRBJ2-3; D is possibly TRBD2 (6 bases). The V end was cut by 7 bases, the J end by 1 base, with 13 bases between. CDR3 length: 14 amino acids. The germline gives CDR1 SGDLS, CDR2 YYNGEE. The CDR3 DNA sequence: TGTGCCAGCTCGTTGGGGACTGGCACAGATACGCAGTATTTT. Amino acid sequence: CASSLGTGTDTQYF.

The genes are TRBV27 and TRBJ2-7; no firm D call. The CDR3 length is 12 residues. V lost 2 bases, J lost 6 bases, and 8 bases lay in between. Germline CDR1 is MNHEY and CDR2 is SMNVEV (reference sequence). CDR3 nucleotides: TGTGCCAGCAGTTTAAGCTTTGGCGAGCAGTACTTC. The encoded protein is CASSLSFGEQYF.

The CDR3 region has the DNA TGTGCCAGCAGTATCGGACAGGGCGAAAATGAAAAACTGTTTTTT. This sequence encodes CASSIGQGENEKLFF. V gene TRBV28 combines with J gene TRBJ1-4, with 8 bases matching TRBD1. Germline CDR1 and CDR2: MDHEN and SYDVKM. CDR3 length: 15 residues. Trimming removed 5 bases from V and 5 bases from J; junction bases left unmatched: 7. The complete variable domain, with remaining parts taken from reference TRBV28 and TRBJ1-4, reads DVKVTQSSRYLVKRTGEKVFLECVQDMDHENMFWYRQDPGLGLRLIYFSYDVKMKEKGDIPEGYSVSREKKERFSLILESASTNQTSMYLCASSIGQGENEKLFFGSGTQLSVL.

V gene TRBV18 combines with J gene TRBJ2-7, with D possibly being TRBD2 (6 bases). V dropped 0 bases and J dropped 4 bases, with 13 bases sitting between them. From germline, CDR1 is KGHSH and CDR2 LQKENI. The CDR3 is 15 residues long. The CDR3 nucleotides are TGTGCCAGCTCACCACCAACGGGAGATAGATACGAGCAGTACTTC. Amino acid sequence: CASSPPTGDRYEQYF.

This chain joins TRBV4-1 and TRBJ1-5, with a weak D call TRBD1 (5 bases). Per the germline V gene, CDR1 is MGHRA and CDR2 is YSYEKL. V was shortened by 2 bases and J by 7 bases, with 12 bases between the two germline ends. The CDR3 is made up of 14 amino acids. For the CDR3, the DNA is TGCGCCAGCAGCCAACTTGCAGGGATCCAGCCCCAGCATTTT. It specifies CASSQLAGIQPQHF.

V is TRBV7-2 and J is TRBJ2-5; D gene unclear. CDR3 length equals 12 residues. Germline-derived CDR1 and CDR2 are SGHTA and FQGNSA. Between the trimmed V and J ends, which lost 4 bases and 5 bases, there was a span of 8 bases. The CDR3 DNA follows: TGTGCCAGCAGCTCTTTTAGGGAGACCCAGTACTTC. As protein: CASSSFRETQYF.

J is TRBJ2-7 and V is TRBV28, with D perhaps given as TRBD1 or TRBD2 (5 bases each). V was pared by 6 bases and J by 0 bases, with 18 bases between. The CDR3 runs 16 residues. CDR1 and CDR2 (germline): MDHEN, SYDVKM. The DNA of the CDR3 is TGTGCCAGCAGACCAACCCGGGGACGGAGCTCCTACGAGCAGTACTTC. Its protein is CASRPTRGRSSYEQYF.

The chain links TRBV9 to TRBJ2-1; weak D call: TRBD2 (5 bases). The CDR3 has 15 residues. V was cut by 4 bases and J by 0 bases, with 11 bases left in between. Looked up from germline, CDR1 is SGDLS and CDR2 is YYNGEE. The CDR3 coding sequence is TGTGCCAGCAGCTTAGCGAGCAGCTCCTACAATGAGCAGTTCTTC. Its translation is CASSLASSSYNEQFF.

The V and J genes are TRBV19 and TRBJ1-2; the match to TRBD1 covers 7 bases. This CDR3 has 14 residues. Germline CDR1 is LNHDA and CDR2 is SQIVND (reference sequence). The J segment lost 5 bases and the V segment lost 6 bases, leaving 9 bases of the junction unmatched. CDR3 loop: CASSSPGGRYGYTF. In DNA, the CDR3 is TGTGCCAGTAGCTCACCAGGGGGAAGGTATGGCTACACCTTC.

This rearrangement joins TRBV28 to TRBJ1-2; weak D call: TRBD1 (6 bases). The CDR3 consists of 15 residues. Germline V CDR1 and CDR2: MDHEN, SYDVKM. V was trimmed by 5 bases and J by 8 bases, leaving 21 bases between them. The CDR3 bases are TGTGCCAGCAGTCTTCAGGGGTTACCCACCTCGGGCTACACCTTC. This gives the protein CASSLQGLPTSGYTF.

As DNA, the CDR3 is TGTGCTACGATTGGACAGCCGGAGCGGCTAGCGGGTGGAGAGACCCAGTACTTC. Its translation: CATIGQPERLAGGETQYF. The chain combines TRBV25-1 with TRBJ2-5; 8 nucleotides align to TRBD2. From germline, CDR1 is MGHDK and CDR2 SYGVNS. The length of the CDR3 is 18 residues.

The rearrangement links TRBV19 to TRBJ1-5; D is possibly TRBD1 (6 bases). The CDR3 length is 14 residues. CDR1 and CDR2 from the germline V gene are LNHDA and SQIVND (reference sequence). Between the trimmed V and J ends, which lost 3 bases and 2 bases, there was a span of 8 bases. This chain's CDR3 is CASSMQGRNQPQHF. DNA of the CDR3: TGTGCCAGTAGTATGCAGGGGCGCAATCAGCCCCAGCATTTT.

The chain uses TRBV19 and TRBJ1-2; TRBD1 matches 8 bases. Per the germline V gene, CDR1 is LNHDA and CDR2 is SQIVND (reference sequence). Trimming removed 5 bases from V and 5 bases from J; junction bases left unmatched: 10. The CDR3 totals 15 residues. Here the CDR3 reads CASSGTGRVTYGYTF. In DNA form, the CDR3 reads TGTGCCAGTAGTGGGACAGGCCGGGTCACTTATGGCTACACCTTC.

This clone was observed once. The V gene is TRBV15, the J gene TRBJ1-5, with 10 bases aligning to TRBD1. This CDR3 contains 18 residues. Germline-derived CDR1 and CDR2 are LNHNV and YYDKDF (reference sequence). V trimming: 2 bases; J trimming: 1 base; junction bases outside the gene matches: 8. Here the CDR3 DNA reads TGTGCCACCAGCAGACCTTCCGGGACAGGGGAGAGCAATCAGCCCCAGCATTTT. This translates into CATSRPSGTGESNQPQHF.

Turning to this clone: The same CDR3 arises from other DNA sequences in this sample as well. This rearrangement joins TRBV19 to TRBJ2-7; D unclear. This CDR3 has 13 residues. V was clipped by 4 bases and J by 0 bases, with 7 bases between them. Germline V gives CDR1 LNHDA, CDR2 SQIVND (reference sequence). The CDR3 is CASSTLSSYEQYF. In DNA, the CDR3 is TGTGCCAGTAGTACGCTGAGCTCCTACGAGCAGTACTTC.